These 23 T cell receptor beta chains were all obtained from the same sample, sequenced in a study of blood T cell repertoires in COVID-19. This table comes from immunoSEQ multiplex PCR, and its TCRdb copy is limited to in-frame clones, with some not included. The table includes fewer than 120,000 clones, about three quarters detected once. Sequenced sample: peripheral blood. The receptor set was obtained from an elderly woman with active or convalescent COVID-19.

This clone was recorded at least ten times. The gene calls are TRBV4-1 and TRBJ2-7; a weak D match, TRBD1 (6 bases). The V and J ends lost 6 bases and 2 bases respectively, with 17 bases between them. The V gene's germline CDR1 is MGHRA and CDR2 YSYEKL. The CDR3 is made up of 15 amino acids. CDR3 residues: CASRQGPAWPYEQYF. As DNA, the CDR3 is TGCGCCAGCAGACAGGGACCCGCGTGGCCCTACGAGCAGTACTTC.

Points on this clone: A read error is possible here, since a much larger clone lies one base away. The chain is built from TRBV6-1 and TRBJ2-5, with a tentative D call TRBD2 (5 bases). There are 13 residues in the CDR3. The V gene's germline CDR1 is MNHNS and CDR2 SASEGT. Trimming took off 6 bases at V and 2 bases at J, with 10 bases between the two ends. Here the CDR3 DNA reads TGTGCCAGCAGCCCCCCGGGACAAGAGACCCAGTACTTC. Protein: CASSPPGQETQYF.

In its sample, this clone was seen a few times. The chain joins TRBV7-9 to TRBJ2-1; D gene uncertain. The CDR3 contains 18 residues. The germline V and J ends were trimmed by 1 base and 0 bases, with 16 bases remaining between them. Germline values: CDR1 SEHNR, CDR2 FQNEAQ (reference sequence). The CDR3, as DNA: TGTGCCAGCAGCTTAGTTGCTATTAAAGTAAGCTCCTACAATGAGCAGTTCTTC. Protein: CASSLVAIKVSSYNEQFF.

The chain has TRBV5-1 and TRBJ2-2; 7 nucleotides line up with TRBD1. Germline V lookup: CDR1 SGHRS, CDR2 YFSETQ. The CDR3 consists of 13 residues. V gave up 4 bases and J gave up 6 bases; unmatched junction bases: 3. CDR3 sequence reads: CASSAQGAGELFF. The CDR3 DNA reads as TGCGCCAGCAGCGCGCAGGGGGCCGGGGAGCTGTTTTTT. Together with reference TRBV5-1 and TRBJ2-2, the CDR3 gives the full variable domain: KAGVTQTPRYLIKTRGQQVTLSCSPISGHRSVSWYQQTPGQGLQFLFEYFSETQRNKGNFPGRFSGRQFSNSRSEMNVSTLELGDSALYLCASSAQGAGELFFGEGSRLTVL.

CDR3 sequence (DNA): TGTGCCTGGAGTGTGGGGGGGTGGTACCAAGAGACCCAGTACTTC. The encoded protein is CAWSVGGWYQETQYF. The J gene is TRBJ2-5, the V gene TRBV30; 7 positions match TRBD2. Trimming at V came to 0 bases and at J to 0 bases, leaving 4 bases not matched to a gene. Germline assignment: CDR1 GTSNPN and CDR2 SVGIG (reference sequence). This CDR3 has 15 amino acids.

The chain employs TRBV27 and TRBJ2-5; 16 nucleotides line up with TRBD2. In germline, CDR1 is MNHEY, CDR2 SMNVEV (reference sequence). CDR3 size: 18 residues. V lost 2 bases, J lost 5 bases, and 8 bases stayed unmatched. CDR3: CASSLRGTSGRAWETQYF. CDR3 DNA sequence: TGTGCCAGCAGTTTACGGGGGACTAGCGGGAGGGCCTGGGAGACCCAGTACTTC.

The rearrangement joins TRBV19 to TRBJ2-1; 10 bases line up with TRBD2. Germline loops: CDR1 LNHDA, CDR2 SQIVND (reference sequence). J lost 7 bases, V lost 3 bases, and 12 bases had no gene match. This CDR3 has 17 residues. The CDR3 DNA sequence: TGTGCCAGTAGTATTTCGGGCAGCCTAGCGGGAGTTAATGAGCAGTTCTTC. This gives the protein CASSISGSLAGVNEQFF.

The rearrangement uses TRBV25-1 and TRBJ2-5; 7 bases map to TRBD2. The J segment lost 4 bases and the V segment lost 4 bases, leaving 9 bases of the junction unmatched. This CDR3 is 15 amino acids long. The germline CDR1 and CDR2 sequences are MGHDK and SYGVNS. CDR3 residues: CASSASGLAVETQYF. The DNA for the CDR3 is TGTGCCAGCAGTGCCTCCGGGCTAGCGGTAGAGACCCAGTACTTC.

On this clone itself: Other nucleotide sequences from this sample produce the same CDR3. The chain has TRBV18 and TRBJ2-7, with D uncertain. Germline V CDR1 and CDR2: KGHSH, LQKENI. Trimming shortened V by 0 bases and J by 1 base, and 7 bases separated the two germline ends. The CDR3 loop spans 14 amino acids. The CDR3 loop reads CASSPPSTSYEQYF. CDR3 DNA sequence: TGTGCCAGCTCACCACCGAGTACGTCCTACGAGCAGTACTTC. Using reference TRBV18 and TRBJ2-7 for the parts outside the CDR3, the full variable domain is NAGVMQNPRHLVRRRGQEARLRCSPMKGHSHVYWYRQLPEEGLKFMVYLQKENIIDESGMPKERFSAEFPKEGPSILRIQQVVRGDSAAYFCASSPPSTSYEQYFGPGTRLTVT.

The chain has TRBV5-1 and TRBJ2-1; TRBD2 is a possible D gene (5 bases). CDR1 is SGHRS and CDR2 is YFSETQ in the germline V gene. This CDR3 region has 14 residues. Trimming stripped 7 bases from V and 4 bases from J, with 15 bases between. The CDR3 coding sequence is TGCGCCAGCGGATGGGGAGCCCTTTACAATGAGCAGTTCTTC. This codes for CASGWGALYNEQFF.

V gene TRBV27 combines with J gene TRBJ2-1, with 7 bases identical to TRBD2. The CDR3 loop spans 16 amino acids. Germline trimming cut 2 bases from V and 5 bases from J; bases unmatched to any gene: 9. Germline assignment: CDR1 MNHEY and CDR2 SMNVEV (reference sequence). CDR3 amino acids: CASSLNPGLRHNEQFF. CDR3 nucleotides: TGTGCCAGCAGTTTAAACCCGGGACTACGACACAATGAGCAGTTCTTC.

CDR3 sequence: CASSLFSGEGETQYF. The CDR3 nucleotides read TGTGCCAGCAGCTTATTCTCGGGAGAAGGAGAGACCCAGTACTTC. The chain joins TRBV7-2 to TRBJ2-5; possible D gene TRBD2, 6 bases. CDR3 length: 15 residues. The ends were cut back, 2 bases at V and 4 bases at J, with 14 bases in the middle. Per germline, CDR1 SGHTA and CDR2 FQGNSA.

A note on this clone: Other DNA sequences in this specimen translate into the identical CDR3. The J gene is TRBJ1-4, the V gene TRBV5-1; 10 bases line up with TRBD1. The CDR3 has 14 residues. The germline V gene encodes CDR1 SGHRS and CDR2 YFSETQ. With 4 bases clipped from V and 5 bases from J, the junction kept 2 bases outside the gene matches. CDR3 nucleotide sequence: TGCGCCAGCAGCCCGGGACAGGGGAATGAAAAACTGTTTTTT. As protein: CASSPGQGNEKLFF.

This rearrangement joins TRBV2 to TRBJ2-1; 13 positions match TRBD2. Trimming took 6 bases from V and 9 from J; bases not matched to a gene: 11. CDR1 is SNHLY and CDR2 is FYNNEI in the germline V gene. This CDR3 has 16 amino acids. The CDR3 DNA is TGTGCCAGCAGAAATCTACTAGCGGGAGGGTTCTCTGAGCAGTTCTTC. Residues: CASRNLLAGGFSEQFF. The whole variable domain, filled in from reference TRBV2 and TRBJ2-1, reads EPEVTQTPSHQVTQMGQEVILRCVPISNHLYFYWYRQILGQKVEFLVSFYNNEISEKSEIFDDQFSVERPDGSNFTLKIRSTKLEDSAMYFCASRNLLAGGFSEQFFGPGTRLTVL.

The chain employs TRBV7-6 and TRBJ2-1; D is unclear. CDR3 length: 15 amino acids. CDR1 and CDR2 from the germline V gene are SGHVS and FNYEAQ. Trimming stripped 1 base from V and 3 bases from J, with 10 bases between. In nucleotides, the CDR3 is TGTGCCAGCAGCTTAGGAGGTGGTATCTACAATGAGCAGTTCTTC. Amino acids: CASSLGGGIYNEQFF.

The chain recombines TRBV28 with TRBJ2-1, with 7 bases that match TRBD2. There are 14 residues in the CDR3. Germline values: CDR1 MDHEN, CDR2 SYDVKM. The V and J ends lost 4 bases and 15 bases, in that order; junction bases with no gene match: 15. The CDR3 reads CASSSQRALWGGFF. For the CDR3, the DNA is TGTGCCAGCAGTTCCCAACGCGCCCTGTGGGGGGGGTTCTTC.

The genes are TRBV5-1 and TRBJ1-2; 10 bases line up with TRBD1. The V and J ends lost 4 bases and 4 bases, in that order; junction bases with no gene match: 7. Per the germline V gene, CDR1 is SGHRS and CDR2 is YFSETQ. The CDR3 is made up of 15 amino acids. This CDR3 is CASSGDRGLFYGYTF. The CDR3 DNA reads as TGCGCCAGCAGCGGCGACAGGGGGCTATTCTATGGCTACACCTTC. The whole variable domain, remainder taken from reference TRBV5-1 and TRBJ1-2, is KAGVTQTPRYLIKTRGQQVTLSCSPISGHRSVSWYQQTPGQGLQFLFEYFSETQRNKGNFPGRFSGRQFSNSRSEMNVSTLELGDSALYLCASSGDRGLFYGYTFGSGTRLTVV.

CDR3 nucleotides: TGTGCCACCAGTGACCGACAGGGAGGTCGCTACGAGCAGTACTTC. The encoded protein is CATSDRQGGRYEQYF. The rearrangement joins TRBV24-1 to TRBJ2-7, with D perhaps TRBD1 (7 bases). Germline V gene lookup returns CDR1 KGHDR and CDR2 SFDVKD. The V and J ends lost 4 bases and 3 bases respectively, with 15 bases between them. This CDR3 spans 15 amino acids.

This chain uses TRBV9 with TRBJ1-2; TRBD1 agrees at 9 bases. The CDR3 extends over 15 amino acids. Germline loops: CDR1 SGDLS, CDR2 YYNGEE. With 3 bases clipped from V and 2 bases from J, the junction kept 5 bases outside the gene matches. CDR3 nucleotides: TGTGCCAGCAGCGCCGGGACAGGGAGGAACTATGGCTACACCTTC. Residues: CASSAGTGRNYGYTF.

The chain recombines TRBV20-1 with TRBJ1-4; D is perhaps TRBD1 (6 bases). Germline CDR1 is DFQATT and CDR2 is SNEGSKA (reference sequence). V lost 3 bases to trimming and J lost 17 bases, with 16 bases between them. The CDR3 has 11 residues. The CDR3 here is CSASTGTERFF. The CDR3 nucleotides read TGCAGTGCTAGTACAGGGACGGAGAGATTTTTT.

The DNA of the CDR3 is TGCGCCAGCAGCTGGACTAGCGGGAGTGCCGGGGAGCTGTTTTTT. It is translated as CASSWTSGSAGELFF. This chain connects TRBV5-1 to TRBJ2-2; 13 bases match TRBD2. After removal of 3 bases from V and 6 bases from J, the junction contained 2 bases not matched to a gene. CDR1 and CDR2 (germline): SGHRS, YFSETQ. The CDR3 runs to 15 residues. The whole variable domain, remainder taken from reference TRBV5-1 and TRBJ2-2, is KAGVTQTPRYLIKTRGQQVTLSCSPISGHRSVSWYQQTPGQGLQFLFEYFSETQRNKGNFPGRFSGRQFSNSRSEMNVSTLELGDSALYLCASSWTSGSAGELFFGEGSRLTVL.

CDR3 residues: CASSPNGSGEKLFF. In DNA form, the CDR3 reads TGCGCCAGCAGCCCAAACGGGAGTGGTGAAAAACTGTTTTTT. This chain uses TRBV5-1 with TRBJ1-4; D ambiguous. This CDR3 comprises 14 residues. V lost 4 bases and J lost 7, with 14 bases in between. The germline V gene has CDR1 SGHRS and CDR2 YFSETQ.

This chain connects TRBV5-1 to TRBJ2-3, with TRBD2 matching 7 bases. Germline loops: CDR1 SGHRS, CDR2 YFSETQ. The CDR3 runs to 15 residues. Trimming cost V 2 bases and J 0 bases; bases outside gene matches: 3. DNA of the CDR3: TGCGCCAGCAGCTTTGGGGGAGGGAGCACAGATACGCAGTATTTT. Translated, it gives CASSFGGGSTDTQYF.